One sample yielded the 8 T cell receptor beta chains listed below, sequenced in a study of blood T cell repertoires in COVID-19. Profiling relied on immunoSEQ multiplex PCR, and the TCRdb table lists in-frame clones only, not all of them. The table has under 250,000 clones, approximately 84% seen once. The specimen sequenced was peripheral blood. The receptors were gathered from a man aged 45-65 years with active or convalescent COVID-19.

The chain has TRBV28 and TRBJ2-7; maybe TRBD2 (6 bases). With 5 bases removed from V and 2 bases from J, the gap between germline ends came to 13 bases. The germline gives CDR1 MDHEN, CDR2 SYDVKM. This CDR3 contains 14 residues. CDR3 protein: CASSPNGTPYEQYF. As DNA, the CDR3 is TGTGCCAGCAGTCCGAACGGGACTCCCTACGAGCAGTACTTC.

The CDR3 sequence: CASTQGASTDTQYF. DNA of the CDR3: TGTGCCAGCACCCAGGGCGCTAGCACAGATACGCAGTATTTT. The gene calls are TRBV7-8 and TRBJ2-3; perhaps TRBD1 as D (5 bases). Germline V lookup: CDR1 SGHVS, CDR2 FQNEAQ. CDR3 size: 14 residues. The V and J ends lost 7 bases and 0 bases respectively, with 11 bases between them.

This chain uses TRBV2 with TRBJ1-5; TRBD1 matches at 8 bases. Per the germline V gene, CDR1 is SNHLY and CDR2 is FYNNEI. V dropped 6 bases and J dropped 2; count of bases not matched to a gene: 6. The CDR3 is 15 residues long. The CDR3 is CASRTGQGGNQPQHF. DNA of the CDR3: TGTGCCAGCAGGACCGGACAGGGTGGCAATCAGCCCCAGCATTTT.

The rearrangement joins TRBV5-8 to TRBJ1-5; possibly TRBD1 for D (5 bases). Germline V CDR1 and CDR2: SGHTS, YDEGEE. This CDR3 region has 14 residues. The V end was cut by 0 bases, the J end by 2 bases, with 6 bases between. This CDR3 is CASSLVQGNQPQHF. The CDR3 DNA reads as TGTGCCAGCAGCTTGGTACAGGGCAATCAGCCCCAGCATTTT.

As concerns this clone: The junction does not match germline at one end; this may be a read error. The chain links TRBV9 to TRBJ1-2, with TRBD1 matching over 8 bases. CDR1 is SGDLS and CDR2 is YYNGEE in the germline V gene. The CDR3 sequence is 11 residues long. The CDR3 spells CASSDDRGSSF. In DNA form, the CDR3 reads TGTGCCAGCAGCGACGACAGGGGATCTTCCTTC.

The chain has TRBV3-1 (or the pseudogene TRBV3-2) and TRBJ1-6, with 7 bases identical to TRBD1. Per the germline V gene, CDR1 is LGHDT and CDR2 is YNNKEL (reference sequence). This CDR3 region has 14 residues. J lost 7 bases, V lost 3 bases, and 3 bases had no gene match. CDR3 residues: CASSQTGTNSPLHF. CDR3 nucleotide sequence: TGTGCCAGCAGCCAGACAGGGACGAATTCACCCCTCCACTTT.

In DNA, the CDR3 is TGTGCCAGCAGGGGTGAGGGCAATCAGCCCCAGCATTTT. Amino acids: CASRGEGNQPQHF. The chain joins TRBV28 to TRBJ1-5; D ambiguous. The ends were cut back, 6 bases at V and 2 bases at J, with 8 bases in the middle. The length of the CDR3 is 13 residues. CDR1 is MDHEN and CDR2 is SYDVKM in the germline V gene.

This chain joins TRBV6-5 and TRBJ1-2; maybe TRBD1 (6 bases). The CDR3 runs to 16 residues. V shed 4 bases and J shed 7 bases, with 22 bases lying between them. Germline CDR1 reads MNHEY; CDR2 reads SVGAGI. CDR3 DNA sequence: TGTGCCAGCAGTTCCTCCCAGCAGGGGAGAATTGGTGGCTACACCTTC. This gives the protein CASSSSQQGRIGGYTF.